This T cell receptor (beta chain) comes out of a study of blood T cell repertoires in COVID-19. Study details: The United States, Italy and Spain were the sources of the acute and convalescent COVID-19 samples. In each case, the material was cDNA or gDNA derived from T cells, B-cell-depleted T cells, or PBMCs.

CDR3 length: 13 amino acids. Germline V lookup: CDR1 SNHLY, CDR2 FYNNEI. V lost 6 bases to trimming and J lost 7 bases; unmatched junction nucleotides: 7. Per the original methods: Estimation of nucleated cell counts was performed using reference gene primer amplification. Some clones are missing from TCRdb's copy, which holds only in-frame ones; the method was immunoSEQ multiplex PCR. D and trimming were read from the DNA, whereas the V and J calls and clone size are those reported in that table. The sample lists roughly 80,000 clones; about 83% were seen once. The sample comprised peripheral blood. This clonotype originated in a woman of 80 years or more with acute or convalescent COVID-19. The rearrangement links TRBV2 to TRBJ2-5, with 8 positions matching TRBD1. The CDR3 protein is CASRTGEVGTQYF. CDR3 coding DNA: TGTGCCAGCAGGACAGGGGAAGTAGGGACCCAGTACTTC.